This TCR beta chain was sequenced during a study of regulatory T cells in long-lasting Graves disease (dated by TCRdb to the early 2020s). Turning to the overall study: Persistent Graves' disease was defined as persistently positive TSH receptor autoantibodies together with antithyroid drug treatment for over 5 years. Antithyroid drugs had been taken for approximately 10 years on average by persistent Graves' disease patients in the clinical cohort. TCR sequencing covered roughly 13 persistent and around 20 newly diagnosed Graves' disease patients, around 35 samples in total. Peripheral blood TCR sequencing and RNA sequencing compared persistent Graves' disease patients with newly diagnosed Graves' disease patients. The study took place in China and was registered as a clinical trial.

This clonotype was counted between two and nine times. Its antigen has not been determined. No base quality values were provided; no much bigger clone lies one nucleotide off. Reading the germline V gene gives CDR1 SQVTM and CDR2 ANQGSEA. The junction shows trimming of 3 bases on V and 4 bases on J, and the gene matches do not reach 5 bases of it. Reading from cysteine to phenylalanine, the CDR3 counts 13 amino acids. Only the CDR3 portion is preserved as DNA: 39 bases, with reading frame beginning at the first base. Broader findings and caveats from the paper: The authors acknowledged the small sample size as a limitation that may reduce accuracy. Compared with newly diagnosed patients, patients with persistent Graves' disease had lower TCR Shannon entropy and fewer highly expanded clones, which suggests clonal expansion. TRBV28, TRBJ1-2 and TRBJ2-5 were preferentially used in persistent disease, while TRBV20-1 and TRBJ2-1 were favored in newly diagnosed disease. Patients with persistent disease shared more public clonotypes (around 2,500) than newly diagnosed patients did (nearly 1,000). Peripheral blood alone was examined, since thyroid tissue, which constituted the primary lesion, could not be accessed. Sequencing and analysis were restricted to the TCR beta chain.

Taken with the paper, the label for time point translates to: persistent/refractory GD, antithyroid drugs over 5 years with positive TRAb. For both TCR sequencing and RNA sequencing, RNA was extracted from PBMCs in TRIzol. Graves' disease was diagnosed according to American Thyroid Association guidelines. The patients came from an endocrinology department in Xi'an, China. From each patient, around 8.3 milliliters of peripheral blood was collected into an EDTA anticoagulant tube. Ficoll Paque Plus density gradient separation was used to isolate PBMCs, and no further T cell sorting was performed. An Agilent 2100 Bioanalyzer and agarose gel were used to check RNA quality, and a NanoDrop 2000 was used to measure RNA concentration. Preparation of the library involved multiplex PCR. Sequencer: Illumina HiSeq 4000. CDR3 regions were amplified by Arm-PCR with iRepertoire HTBI primers to construct TCR beta libraries. Before sequencing, the PCR products went through gel purification. On the authors' methods: Gene usage analysis of CDR3 amino acid clonotypes used the 62 TRBV and more than 13 TRBJ segments found across samples. COPE and FqMerger were used to merge the filtered high-quality paired reads into contigs. Contigs were aligned with BLAST to IMGT TRBV, TRBD and TRBJ reference genes, and CDR3 was defined per IMGT. Clonotypes above 0.1% frequency were classified as highly expanded clones. Repertoire diversity was measured by Shannon entropy, and V-J evenness by the Gini coefficient. Public clonotypes were defined as clonotypes shared by more than one individual. The raw public reads went through TCRdb reprocessing: fastp at Q25, MiXCR clone calling, in-frame beta chains kept. Every distinct CDR3 protein forms one entry, paired with its most common genes and DNA. These V and J calls originate from TCRdb's pipeline instead of the authors' own analysis. Counted in this sample were 500,000 to 800,000 distinct CDR3 sequences; 25% to 35% of them appeared once. The ten largest clones capture around 42% of the sample.

The sample in question was peripheral blood mononuclear cells (PBMCs), obtained when the disease was refractory, from a patient treated with antithyroid drugs. This chain joins TRBV29-1 to TRBJ1-1; a stretch of 7 junction bases matches TRBD1. The TCR was taken from a female donor with Graves disease. The nucleotide sequence is given as TGCAGCGTTGAGAACAGGGGTGGCACTGAAGCTTTCTTT. This gives the protein CSVENRGGTEAFF.